This T cell receptor (beta chain) stems from a study of OX40 agonist ivuxolimab in advanced cancers. Study-level information: The drug used for patients, ivuxolimab, was an agonistic anti-OX40 (CD134) antibody. Among those treated, three patients had partial responses, one with hepatocellular carcinoma and two with cutaneous melanoma. Study-level points and caveats: The investigators did not determine what antigen specificity the expanded peripheral T cells had.

The junction had 2 bases not matched to a gene; V was cut back by 4 bases and J by 0 bases. The CDR3 has 15 amino acids. CDR1 is LNHDA, CDR2 SQIVND, per germline (reference sequence). Assay: immunoSEQ multiplex PCR; the TCRdb copy retains only in-frame clones and omits some. The data contain approximately 100,000 clones, about nine tenths of them seen just once; the ten biggest clones take up 1.5% to 2%. The table lists this clone with a count of one. Its antigen remains unknown. V usage is TRBV19 and J usage is TRBJ1-1; 10 bases agree with TRBD1. Source: CD4+ or CD8+ T cells sorted from blood, taken in a trial of the OX40 agonist ivuxolimab. This sequence originates from an adult with an advanced solid tumor such as melanoma, head and neck, liver or kidney cancer. CDR3 coding DNA: TGTGCCAGTAGTAGGGACAGGGGAATGAACACTGAAGCTTTCTTT. Translating gives CASSRDRGMNTEAFF. The variable domain in full, completed from reference TRBV19 and TRBJ1-1, reads DGGITQSPKYLFRKEGQNVTLSCEQNLNHDAMYWYRQDPGQGLRLIYYSQIVNDFQKGDIAEGYSVSREKKESFPLTVTSAQKNPTAFYLCASSRDRGMNTEAFFGQGTRLTVV.